This TCR beta chain was recorded in a study of PD-1 blockade in classical Hodgkin lymphoma. Study-wide results and caveats: Healthy donors reportedly exceeded newly diagnosed patients in baseline TCR diversity. Patients with a complete response exhibited baseline diversity comparable to newly diagnosed patients. Diversity in CD4+ TCRs, unlike that measured in CD8+ TCRs, had risen significantly by C4D1.

Germline values: CDR1 ENHRY, CDR2 SYGVKD. This CDR3 has 15 residues. Trimming pared 6 bases from V and 4 bases from J, leaving 16 bases between. All patients relapsed after autologous stem cell transplantation, and brentuximab vedotin exposure varied. Some clones are missing from TCRdb's copy, which holds only in-frame ones; the method was immunoSEQ multiplex PCR. Seen here are 10,000 to 15,000 clones, about 80% observed once, and the top ten hold nearly 25%. On this clone: Its antigen remains unknown.

The sequencing used peripheral blood mononuclear cells (PBMCs), collected at baseline. V is TRBV10-3 and J is TRBJ2-1, with D tentatively TRBD1 (5 bases). The clonotype originates from a human donor with classical Hodgkin lymphoma. CDR3 region: CAISPVRGRYNEQFF. Here the CDR3 DNA reads TGTGCCATCAGCCCAGTAAGGGGTAGGTACAATGAGCAGTTCTTC.